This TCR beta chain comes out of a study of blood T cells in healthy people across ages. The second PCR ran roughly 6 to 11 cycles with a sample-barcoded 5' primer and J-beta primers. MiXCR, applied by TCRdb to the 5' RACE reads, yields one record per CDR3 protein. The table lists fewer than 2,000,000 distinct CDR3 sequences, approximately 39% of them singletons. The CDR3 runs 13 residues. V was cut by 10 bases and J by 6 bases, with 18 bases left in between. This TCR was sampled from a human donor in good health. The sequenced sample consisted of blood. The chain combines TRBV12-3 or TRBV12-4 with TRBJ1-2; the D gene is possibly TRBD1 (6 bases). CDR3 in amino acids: CANREQGRDGYTF. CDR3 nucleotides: TGTGCCAACAGGGAACAGGGCCGAGATGGCTACACCTTC.